This TCR beta chain was sequenced during a study of OX40 agonist ivuxolimab in advanced cancers. For context, the study as a whole: Ivuxolimab was a fully human IgG2 agonistic monoclonal antibody targeting the costimulatory receptor OX40 (CD134). The dose-escalation cohort was around 83% male with a mean age of about 54 years, ranging from roughly 20 to 85. Three dose-escalation patients achieved partial responses, one with hepatocellular carcinoma and two with cutaneous melanoma. Intravenous ivuxolimab was administered to patients every 2 weeks at six dose levels: 0.01, 0.1, 0.3, 1.5, 3 and 10 mg/kg. Among the approximately 54 dose-escalation patients, about 20 had hepatocellular carcinoma, 15 or so melanoma, 9 renal cell carcinoma and 9 head and neck cancer. The purpose of peripheral TCRbeta sequencing was to test whether ivuxolimab changed TCR sequence diversity and led to clonal T-cell expansion. Patients were allowed to have had prior anti-PD-1, anti-PD-L1 or anti-CTLA-4 therapy, and 30% to 40% of the dose-escalation patients had been treated with checkpoint inhibitors. The paper reports the monotherapy dose-escalation portion (N of about 54 patients) of the phase I ivuxolimab trial.

The trial excluded patients who had a history of autoimmune disease or who were on systemic immunosuppression. Peripheral blood for TCR sequencing was collected from all dose cohorts at baseline, on cycle 4 day 1, and on cycle 7 day 1. The samples were drawn from a first-in-human, open-label, multicenter phase I dose-escalation trial of ivuxolimab. Adults with locally advanced or metastatic melanoma, renal cell carcinoma, hepatocellular carcinoma or head and neck squamous cell carcinoma were enrolled in the trial. Before TCR sequencing, CD4+ T cells and CD8+ T cells from peripheral blood were sorted into separate populations. Sequences GTSNPN (CDR1) and SVGIG (CDR2) are obtained from the germline V gene (reference sequence). V and J are truncated by 4 bases and 4 bases respectively, leaving an intervening sequence of 16 bases. From the cysteine up to the phenylalanine, the CDR3 has a length of 15 residues. Only the CDR3 part of the read is kept: 45 bases, read in frame from the first base.

Genomic DNA was isolated from the sorted cells so that the TCRbeta CDR3 region could be sequenced. TCRbeta CDR3 regions were sequenced using the immunoSEQ Assay. Not all clones reach the TCRdb copy of this immuneACCESS table, which keeps in-frame sequences only. Checked studies attribute under half of the gap to unresolved V genes and leave the rest unexplained. The sample includes about 77,000 clones, with approximately 86% observed a single time. The ten largest clones represent about 0.7% of the sample. This clone was seen only once. What this receptor recognizes is not known. No base quality values were provided; no much bigger clone lies one nucleotide off. Findings and caveats that apply to the study as a whole: Partial responders in the 0.1-3.0 mg/kg groups had among the lowest normalized peripheral clonal expansion, especially among CD8+ T cells. The antigen specificity of the clonally expanded peripheral T cells was not determined. Low levels of normalized T-cell clonal expansion were also seen in some patients who did not respond. At doses of 0.1 to 3.0 mg/kg, clonal expansion of both CD4+ and CD8+ blood T cells was observed from baseline to week 6. After ivuxolimab, CD8+ T cells had more expanded clones than CD4+ T cells on average.

The source is an adult with an advanced solid tumor such as melanoma, head and neck, liver or kidney cancer. Recombination connected TRBV30 to TRBJ2-2; no D gene call is confident. Source: CD4+ or CD8+ T cells sorted from blood, taken in a trial of the OX40 agonist ivuxolimab. Read as DNA, the sequence is TGTGCCTGGACCAACCGTCGGGCACCCACCGGGGAGCTGTTTTTT. The encoded protein is CAWTNRRAPTGELFF. The variable domain in full, with residues beyond the CDR3 obtained from the reference TRBV30 and TRBJ2-2 genes, is SQTIHQWPATLVQPVGSPLSLECTVEGTSNPNLYWYRQAAGRGLQLLFYSVGIGQISSEVPQNLSASRPQDRQFILSSKKLLLSDSGFYLCAWTNRRAPTGELFFGEGSRLTVL.